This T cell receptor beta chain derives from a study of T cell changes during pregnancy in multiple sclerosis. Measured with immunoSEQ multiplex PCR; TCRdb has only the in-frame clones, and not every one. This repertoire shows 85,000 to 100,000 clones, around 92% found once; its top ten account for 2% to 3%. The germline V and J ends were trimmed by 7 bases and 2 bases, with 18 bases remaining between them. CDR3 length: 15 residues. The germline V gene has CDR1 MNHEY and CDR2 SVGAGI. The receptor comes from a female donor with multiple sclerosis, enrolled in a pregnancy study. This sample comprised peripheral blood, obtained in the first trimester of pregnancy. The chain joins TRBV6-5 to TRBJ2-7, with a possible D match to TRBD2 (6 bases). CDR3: CASNRWGSGTYEQYF. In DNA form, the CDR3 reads TGTGCCAGCAATCGATGGGGTAGCGGAACCTACGAGCAGTACTTC.